This T cell receptor (beta chain) appears in the sequencing data of a study of Graves' ophthalmopathy and Graves' hyperthyroidism. Study observations and caveats: In blood appeared most of the expanded thyroid clonotypes whose frequency exceeded 0.001.

RNA transcripts were the template, and TCR beta CDR3 regions were amplified from them. Second-round multiplex PCR came after a first-round RT-PCR that employed HTBI primers. TCRdb called the multiplex PCR reads again in MiXCR, with one record for every CDR3 protein. The data show 650,000 to 800,000 distinct CDR3 sequences, with about two fifths seen just once and under 3.5% held by the top ten. As for this clonotype: Antigen unknown. Its ends do not fully match the called genes, so a read error is possible.

This CDR3 contains 14 residues. Per germline, CDR1 SNHLY and CDR2 FYNNEI. Specimen: peripheral blood. The chain has TRBV2 and TRBJ2-2; 9 bases fit TRBD1. This clonotype originated in an adult man with Graves' ophthalmopathy. The CDR3 DNA reads as TGTGCCAGCAGGGAGACAGGGGGAGTCAATGAGCAGTTTTTT. The encoded protein is CASRETGGVNEQFF.